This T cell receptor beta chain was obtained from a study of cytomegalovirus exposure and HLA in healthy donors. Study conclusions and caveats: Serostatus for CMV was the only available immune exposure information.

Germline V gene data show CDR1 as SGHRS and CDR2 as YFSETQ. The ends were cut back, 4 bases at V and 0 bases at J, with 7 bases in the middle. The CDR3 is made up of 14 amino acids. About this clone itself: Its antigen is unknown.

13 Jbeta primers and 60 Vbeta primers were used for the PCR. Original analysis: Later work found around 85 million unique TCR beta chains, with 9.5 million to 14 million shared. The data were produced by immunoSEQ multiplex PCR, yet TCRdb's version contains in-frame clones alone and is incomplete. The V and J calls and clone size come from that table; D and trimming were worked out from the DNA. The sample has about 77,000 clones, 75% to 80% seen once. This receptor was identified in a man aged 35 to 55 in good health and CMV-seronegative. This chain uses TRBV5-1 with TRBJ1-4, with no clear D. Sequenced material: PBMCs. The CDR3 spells CASSELATNEKLFF. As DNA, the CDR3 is TGCGCCAGCAGCGAACTGGCAACTAATGAAAAACTGTTTTTT.